What follows are 29 T cell receptor beta chains derived from one specimen sequenced in a study of cytomegalovirus exposure and HLA in healthy donors. This table comes from immunoSEQ multiplex PCR, and its TCRdb copy is limited to in-frame clones, with some not included. This sample has over 150,000 clones, with more than 80% found just once. The sample consisted of PBMCs. The receptor source for this set is a woman between 18 and 30 years old in good health and CMV-seropositive.

This clone was recorded once. The chain carries TRBV2 and TRBJ1-4; 9 nucleotides line up with TRBD1. Germline CDR1 and CDR2: SNHLY and FYNNEI. J gave up 6 bases and V 6 bases, and 5 bases lay outside the gene matches. The CDR3 consists of 14 residues. The CDR3 region is CASRRTGEYEKLFF. The CDR3 DNA reads TGTGCCAGCAGGAGGACAGGGGAGTATGAAAAACTGTTTTTT. Full variable domain (missing parts from reference TRBV2 and TRBJ1-4): EPEVTQTPSHQVTQMGQEVILRCVPISNHLYFYWYRQILGQKVEFLVSFYNNEISEKSEIFDDQFSVERPDGSNFTLKIRSTKLEDSAMYFCASRRTGEYEKLFFGSGTQLSVL.

This chain links TRBV7-9 with TRBJ1-2; D is perhaps TRBD1 (6 bases). Deletions cut 4 bases from V and 6 bases from J, with 15 bases between. Germline values: CDR1 SEHNR, CDR2 FQNEAQ (reference sequence). This CDR3 contains 14 residues. The CDR3 reads CASSSNGDIHGYTF. The DNA of the CDR3 is TGTGCCAGCAGCTCGAACGGGGACATCCATGGCTACACCTTC.

The chain links TRBV27 to TRBJ1-1; the D gene is possibly TRBD1 (5 bases). The CDR3 is 14 residues long. Trimming left V 0 bases short and J 6 bases short, with 11 bases between. Germline-derived CDR1 and CDR2 are MNHEY and SMNVEV (reference sequence). The CDR3 nucleotides read TGTGCCAGCAGTTTATCGTGGCAGGGCGCTGAAGCTTTCTTT. The encoded protein is CASSLSWQGAEAFF.

The CDR3 DNA follows: TGTGCCAGCAGTTTAGTGAGGAGCTCCTACGAGCAGTACTTC. It yields the protein CASSLVRSSYEQYF. V gene TRBV27 combines with J gene TRBJ2-7; unclear D gene. The CDR3 runs 14 residues. The ends were cut back, 2 bases at V and 0 bases at J, with 8 bases in the middle. Looked up from germline, CDR1 is MNHEY and CDR2 is SMNVEV (reference sequence).

This clone showed up just once. The chain links TRBV25-1 to TRBJ1-1; 7 bases line up with TRBD1. The germline gives CDR1 MGHDK, CDR2 SYGVNS. This CDR3 is built from 15 residues. The V gene end was trimmed by 3 bases and the J gene end by 0 bases; junction bases not matched to a gene: 4. CDR3 sequence: CASSDQGQLNTEAFF. The CDR3 DNA follows: TGTGCCAGCAGTGATCAGGGACAGCTGAACACTGAAGCTTTCTTT.

The sample holds one count of this clone. The chain carries TRBV29-1 and TRBJ1-1; D is ambiguous. This CDR3 contains 14 residues. Germline CDR1 and CDR2: SQVTM and ANQGSEA. Trimming took 1 base from V and 4 from J, leaving 13 bases between them. CDR3 in DNA: TGCAGCGTTGAAGGACCCCAGCGGGGCACTGAAGCTTTCTTT. This encodes CSVEGPQRGTEAFF.

The CDR3 loop reads CASSTPGEGEKLFF. The CDR3 DNA follows: TGTGCCAGCAGTACACCGGGGGAGGGTGAAAAACTGTTTTTT. The chain recombines TRBV6-5 with TRBJ1-4; maybe TRBD1 (5 bases). The CDR3 is 14 amino acids. Between the trimmed V and J ends, which lost 5 bases and 7 bases, there was a span of 14 bases. CDR1 is MNHEY, CDR2 SVGAGI, per germline.

This clone was recorded once. This chain links TRBV6-5 with TRBJ2-5; weak D call: TRBD1 (6 bases). This CDR3 has 14 residues. Germline assignment: CDR1 MNHEY and CDR2 SVGAGI. V was pared by 6 bases and J by 5 bases, with 16 bases between. CDR3 region: CASRDTGKAETQYF. The DNA for the CDR3 is TGTGCCAGCAGGGATACAGGGAAGGCGGAGACCCAGTACTTC.

V is TRBV6-5 and J is TRBJ1-1, with TRBD1 matching over 10 bases. Germline V gene lookup returns CDR1 MNHEY and CDR2 SVGAGI. The CDR3 consists of 13 residues. With 6 bases clipped from V and 13 bases from J, the junction kept 11 bases outside the gene matches. The CDR3, as DNA: TGTGCCAGCAGCTACGTCGACAGGGGGCCTGGTTTCTTT. It translates to CASSYVDRGPGFF.

This sequence joins TRBV5-6 and TRBJ1-1; 7 positions agree with TRBD1. CDR3 length equals 14 residues. Losses at the gene ends were 4 bases for V and 2 bases for J; bases not matched to a gene: 5. Per germline, CDR1 SGHDT and CDR2 YYEEEE. The CDR3 DNA sequence: TGTGCCAGCAGCCCGGGACAGTTTAACACTGAAGCTTTCTTT. Amino acids: CASSPGQFNTEAFF.

The chain is built from TRBV18 and TRBJ2-7; D possibly corresponds to TRBD2 (7 bases). Germline V CDR1 and CDR2: KGHSH, LQKENI. Deletions cut 3 bases from V and 0 bases from J, with 15 bases between. The CDR3 runs 16 residues. CDR3 region: CASSPPFRGASYEQYF. CDR3 nucleotide sequence: TGTGCCAGCTCACCCCCTTTCCGGGGGGCCTCCTACGAGCAGTACTTC.

The chain carries TRBV28 and TRBJ2-1, with 7 bases matching TRBD1. CDR3 size: 15 residues. CDR1 is MDHEN and CDR2 is SYDVKM in the germline V gene. The trim removed 3 bases at V and 7 bases at J, leaving 9 bases unmatched. This CDR3 is CASSFPDRVGNEQFF. The CDR3, as DNA: TGTGCCAGCAGTTTCCCCGACAGGGTCGGGAATGAGCAGTTCTTC.

This clone was found once. This chain connects TRBV6-4 to TRBJ2-1; 7 bases align to TRBD2. The CDR3 consists of 15 residues. V lost 0 bases, J lost 3 bases, and 2 bases stayed unmatched. The V gene's germline CDR1 is MRHNA and CDR2 SNTAGT. The CDR3 sequence: CASSDSGGGYNEQFF. In DNA form, the CDR3 reads TGTGCCAGCAGTGACTCTGGCGGGGGCTACAATGAGCAGTTCTTC.

This clone came up once. DNA of the CDR3: TGTGCCAGCAGTTACGTTAGCTCCTACGAGCAGTACTTC. It yields the protein CASSYVSSYEQYF. The chain carries TRBV6-6 and TRBJ2-7; no clear D. The CDR3 spans 13 residues. Trimming took 2 bases from V and 0 from J, leaving 5 bases between them. Germline CDR1 and CDR2: MNHNY and SVGAGI (reference sequence).

The V and J genes are TRBV6-1 and TRBJ2-7, with a tentative D call TRBD1 (5 bases). V lost 7 bases and J 3 bases, leaving 13 bases between the germline ends. This CDR3 region has 13 residues. Germline CDR1 and CDR2: MNHNS and SASEGT. Written as DNA, the CDR3 is TGTGCCAGCAACCTCCAGGGCCTCTACGAGCAGTACTTC. Translating it yields CASNLQGLYEQYF.

The V gene is TRBV9, the J gene TRBJ1-2; TRBD1 matches 8 bases. This CDR3 contains 14 residues. The V segment lost 4 bases and the J segment 3 bases; nucleotides outside the gene matches: 5. Looked up from germline, CDR1 is SGDLS and CDR2 is YYNGEE. Written as DNA, the CDR3 is TGTGCCAGCAGCATAGGACAGGGCGACTATGGCTACACCTTC. Translated: CASSIGQGDYGYTF.

The V call is TRBV6-5, the J call TRBJ1-1, with D tentatively TRBD1 (6 bases). Germline V gene data show CDR1 as MNHEY and CDR2 as SVGAGI. V was pared by 7 bases and J by 7 bases, with 16 bases between. This CDR3 spans 13 amino acids. CDR3: CASTDTGLGEAFF. CDR3 DNA sequence: TGTGCCAGCACCGATACAGGGTTGGGTGAAGCTTTCTTT.

The chain links TRBV5-8 to TRBJ2-7, with a tentative D call TRBD2 (6 bases). V was trimmed by 5 bases and J by 3 bases, leaving 12 bases between them. The CDR3 is made up of 13 amino acids. The germline CDR1 and CDR2 sequences are SGHTS and YDEGEE. Written as DNA, the CDR3 is TGTGCCAGCAGACTGTGGAGGGACTACGAGCAGTACTTC. This translates into CASRLWRDYEQYF.

J is TRBJ2-7 and V is TRBV6-6; a weak D match, TRBD2 (6 bases). V was shortened by 3 bases and J by 2 bases, with 11 bases between the two germline ends. CDR3 length equals 14 residues. CDR1 is MNHNY, CDR2 SVGAGI, per germline (reference sequence). CDR3 loop: CASSYERAAYEQYF. The DNA of the CDR3 is TGTGCCAGCAGTTATGAGCGGGCCGCCTACGAGCAGTACTTC.

The rearrangement uses TRBV5-6 and TRBJ2-7, with 7 bases identical to TRBD2. The CDR3 is made up of 15 amino acids. Germline V lookup: CDR1 SGHDT, CDR2 YYEEEE. V dropped 0 bases and J dropped 5; count of bases not matched to a gene: 8. As DNA, the CDR3 is TGTGCCAGCAGCTTGGCCGGCGGGAGAGGGGACGAGCAGTACTTC. Translating gives CASSLAGGRGDEQYF.

In this sample, this clone turned up once. The V and J genes are TRBV4-1 and TRBJ1-2; tentatively, D is TRBD1 (6 bases). Trimming removed 0 bases at V and 4 bases at J, with 21 bases between. CDR1 and CDR2 (germline): MGHRA, YSYEKL. The CDR3 has 18 residues. The CDR3 nucleotides are TGCGCCAGCAGCCAAGAGCCCCGGACAGCTAACAAGGGCTATGGCTACACCTTC. Its protein product is CASSQEPRTANKGYGYTF.

This clone was counted between two and nine times. The chain combines TRBV18 with TRBJ1-2, with 10 bases that match TRBD1. Germline loops: CDR1 KGHSH, CDR2 LQKENI. The ends lost 2 bases at V and 4 bases at J; junction bases unmatched: 7. The CDR3 loop spans 16 amino acids. The DNA for the CDR3 is TGTGCCAGCTCACCAATGAGGACAGGGGGTCTCTATGGCTACACCTTC. It is translated as CASSPMRTGGLYGYTF.

The chain is built from TRBV7-6 and TRBJ2-5; the D gene is possibly TRBD2 (6 bases). Per germline, CDR1 SGHVS and CDR2 FNYEAQ. This CDR3 region has 14 residues. Trimming stripped 1 base from V and 1 base from J, with 7 bases between. The CDR3 sequence: CASSLGGVQETQYF. CDR3 coding DNA: TGTGCCAGCAGCTTAGGCGGGGTCCAAGAGACCCAGTACTTC.

The chain has TRBV5-1 and TRBJ2-1; TRBD2 aligns across 7 bases. The V and J ends lost 5 bases and 4 bases, in that order; junction bases with no gene match: 9. The CDR3 runs 15 residues. Germline V gene lookup returns CDR1 SGHRS and CDR2 YFSETQ. CDR3 in DNA: TGCGCCAGCAGTATTGGGGGAGGGGAGTACAATGAGCAGTTCTTC. Its protein product is CASSIGGGEYNEQFF.

The rearrangement uses TRBV5-1 and TRBJ2-5; D perhaps matches TRBD2 (6 bases). Between the trimmed V and J ends, which lost 0 bases and 1 base, there was a span of 10 bases. CDR1 and CDR2 from the germline V gene are SGHRS and YFSETQ. CDR3 size: 15 residues. For the CDR3, the DNA is TGCGCCAGCAGCTTGGCCGGCGGGGCCCAAGAGACCCAGTACTTC. Its translation: CASSLAGGAQETQYF.

The V call is TRBV6-5, the J call TRBJ2-3; 12 bases agree with TRBD2. The germline V gene encodes CDR1 MNHEY and CDR2 SVGAGI. The CDR3 is 15 residues long. Trimming took 5 bases from V and 3 from J; bases not matched to a gene: 3. The DNA of the CDR3 is TGTGCCAGCAGTGGGACTAGCGGGCCGACAGATACGCAGTATTTT. As protein: CASSGTSGPTDTQYF.

Remarks on this clone: This sample includes further DNA sequences coding for the same CDR3. This chain uses TRBV7-2 with TRBJ2-7; tentative D call: TRBD1 (6 bases). The CDR3 length is 14 residues. V gave up 5 bases and J gave up 1 base, with 12 bases separating them. Germline V gene lookup returns CDR1 SGHTA and CDR2 FQGNSA. The CDR3 spells CASSAYRDSYEQYF. CDR3 nucleotide sequence: TGTGCCAGCAGCGCCTACAGGGATTCCTACGAGCAGTACTTC.

The chain is built from TRBV4-3 and TRBJ2-1, with TRBD2 matching over 10 bases. CDR3 size: 15 residues. J gave up 7 bases and V 3 bases, and 6 bases lay outside the gene matches. Germline assignment: CDR1 LGHNA and CDR2 YSLEER. For the CDR3, the DNA is TGCGCCAGCAGCCAGACCGGACTAGCGGTTAATGAGCAGTTCTTC. As protein: CASSQTGLAVNEQFF.

The chain recombines TRBV27 with TRBJ2-1, with a tentative D call TRBD1 (5 bases). The CDR3 is 13 residues long. Germline CDR1 is MNHEY and CDR2 is SMNVEV (reference sequence). Deletions cut 3 bases from V and 9 bases from J, with 12 bases between. The CDR3 here is CASSFSHQGEQFF. CDR3 nucleotides: TGTGCCAGCAGTTTTAGCCACCAGGGTGAGCAGTTCTTC.